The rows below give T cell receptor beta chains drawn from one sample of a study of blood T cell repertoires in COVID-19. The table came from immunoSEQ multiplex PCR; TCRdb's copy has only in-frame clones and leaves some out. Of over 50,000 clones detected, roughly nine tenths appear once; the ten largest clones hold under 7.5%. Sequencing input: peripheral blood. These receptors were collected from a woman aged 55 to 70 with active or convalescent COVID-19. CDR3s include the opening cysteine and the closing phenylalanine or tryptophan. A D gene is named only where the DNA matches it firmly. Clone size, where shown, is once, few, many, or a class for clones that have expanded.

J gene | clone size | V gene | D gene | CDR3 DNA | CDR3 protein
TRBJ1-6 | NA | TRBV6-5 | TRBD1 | TGTGCCAGCAGGAAACCGGGACAGGGTAATTCACCCCTCCACTTT | CASRKPGQGNSPLHF
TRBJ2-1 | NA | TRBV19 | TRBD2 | TGTGCCAGTAGTATAAGCGGGAGAGGTGATGAGCAGTTCTTC | CASSISGRGDEQFF
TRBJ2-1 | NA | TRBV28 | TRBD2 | TGTGCCAGCACCGGGGGGATGGAATACAATGAGCAGTTCTTC | CASTGGMEYNEQFF
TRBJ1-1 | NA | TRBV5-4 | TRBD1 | TGTGCCAGCAGCAATCCGGGACAGGGGGCAGGCACTGAAGCTTTCTTT | CASSNPGQGAGTEAFF
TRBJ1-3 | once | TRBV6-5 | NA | TGTGCCAGCAGTAGGGGTCTATTCTCTGGAAACACCATATATTTT | CASSRGLFSGNTIYF
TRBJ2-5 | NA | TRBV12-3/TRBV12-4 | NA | TGTGCCAGCAGTTTCCAGAGGGAGACCCAGTACTTC | CASSFQRETQYF
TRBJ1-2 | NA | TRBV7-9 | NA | TGTGCCAGCAGCTTAGGGAGAGGGAACTATGGCTACACCTTC | CASSLGRGNYGYTF
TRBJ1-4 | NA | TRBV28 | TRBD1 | TGTGCCAGCAGTGCCCCGGACAGGGGCAATGAAAAACTGTTTTTT | CASSAPDRGNEKLFF
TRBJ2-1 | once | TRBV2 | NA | TGTGCCAGCCGGGACACCCAATTCTCCTACAATGAGCAGTTCTTC | CASRDTQFSYNEQFF
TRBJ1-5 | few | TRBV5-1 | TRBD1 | TGCGCCAGCAGCGAAGGGACAGGCAATCAGCCCCAGCATTTT | CASSEGTGNQPQHF
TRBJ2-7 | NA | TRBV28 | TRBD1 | TGTGCCAGCAGTCCACCCGGGACAGGGTCCTACGAGCAGTACTTC | CASSPPGTGSYEQYF
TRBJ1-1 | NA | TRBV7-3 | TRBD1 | TGTGCCAGCAGCTCGGGACAGGGGGGAAGCACTGAAGCTTTCTTT | CASSSGQGGSTEAFF
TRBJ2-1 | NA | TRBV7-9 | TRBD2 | TGTGCCAGCAGCCACACTAGCGGGGTAAGGAATGAGCAGTTCTTC | CASSHTSGVRNEQFF
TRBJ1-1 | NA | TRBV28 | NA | TGTGCCAGCAGTTTTAGATGGGGCCACACTGAAGCTTTCTTT | CASSFRWGHTEAFF
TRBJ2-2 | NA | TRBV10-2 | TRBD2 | TGCGCCAGCAGTGTAGCGGGGTCGAACACCGGGGAGCTGTTTTTT | CASSVAGSNTGELFF
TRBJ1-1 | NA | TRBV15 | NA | TGTGCCACCAGCAGAGATACAGGGAGCACTGAAGCTTTCTTT | CATSRDTGSTEAFF
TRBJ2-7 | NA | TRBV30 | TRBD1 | TGTGCCTGGGGGACAGGGGCGTACGAGCAGTACTTC | CAWGTGAYEQYF
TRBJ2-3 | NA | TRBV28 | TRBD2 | TGTGCCAGCAGTAGGGTACCGGGACTAGCGGAGGGGGGCACAGATACGCAGTATTTT | CASSRVPGLAEGGTDTQYF
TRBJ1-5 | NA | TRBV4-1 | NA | TGCGCCAGCAGCCAAGAGGGGGGAGGGTTTCAGCCCCAGCATTTT | CASSQEGGGFQPQHF
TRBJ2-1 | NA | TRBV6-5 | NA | TGTGCCAGCAGGGACGCCATTAGGGGCAATGAGCAGTTCTTC | CASRDAIRGNEQFF
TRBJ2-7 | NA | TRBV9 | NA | TGTGCCAGCAGCGGGCGGACAGTCGCCGAGCAGTACTTC | CASSGRTVAEQYF
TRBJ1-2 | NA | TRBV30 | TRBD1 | TGTGCCTGGAACAGGGGGTCTAACTATGGCTACACCTTC | CAWNRGSNYGYTF
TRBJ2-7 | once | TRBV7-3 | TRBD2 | TGTGCCAGCAGCTTAAATCCTAGCGGGAGAAGGAAGAGGGACTACGAGCAGTACTTC | CASSLNPSGRRKRDYEQYF
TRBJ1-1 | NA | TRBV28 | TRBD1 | TGTGCCAGCAGTATCGGGACAGTTTCGAACACTGAAGCTTTCTTT | CASSIGTVSNTEAFF
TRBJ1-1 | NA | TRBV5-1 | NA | TGCGCCAGCAGCTTACGGGTTGGAGCTAACACTGAAGCTTTCTTT | CASSLRVGANTEAFF
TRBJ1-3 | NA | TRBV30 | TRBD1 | TGTGCCTATTCCCCCGGGACAGGTCTTGGCTCTGGAAACACCATATATTTT | CAYSPGTGLGSGNTIYF
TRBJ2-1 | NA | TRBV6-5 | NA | TGTGCCAGCAGGTGGGACACCCGAATAGGTGAGCAGTTCTTC | CASRWDTRIGEQFF
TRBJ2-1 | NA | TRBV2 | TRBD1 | TGTGCCAGCAGTGAGGGGACAGAGAATGAGCAGTTCTTC | CASSEGTENEQFF
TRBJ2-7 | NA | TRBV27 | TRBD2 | TGTGCCAGCAGAGCAGCGGGAGCTAGAAACGAGCAGTACTTC | CASRAAGARNEQYF
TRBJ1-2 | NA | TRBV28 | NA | TGTGCCAGCGTGCAATCCAGATATGGCTACACCTTC | CASVQSRYGYTF
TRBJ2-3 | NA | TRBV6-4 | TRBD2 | TGTGCCAGCAGTGACTTGGGCGGGGGAGTAACGCAGTATTTT | CASSDLGGGVTQYF
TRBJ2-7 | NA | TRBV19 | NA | TGTGCCAGTAGTATGGGGGCCGGCAGCTACGAGCAGTACTTC | CASSMGAGSYEQYF
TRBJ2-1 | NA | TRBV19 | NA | TGTGCCAGTAGTATGCTTACAGGGAAGGGTGATGAGCAGTTCTTC | CASSMLTGKGDEQFF
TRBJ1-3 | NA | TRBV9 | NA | TGTGCCAGCAGCGTAGTGGGGGCCGGAAACACCATATATTTT | CASSVVGAGNTIYF
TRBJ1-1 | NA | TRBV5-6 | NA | TGTGCCAGCAGCTTGGCCTGGCAGATGAACACTGAAGCTTTCTTT | CASSLAWQMNTEAFF
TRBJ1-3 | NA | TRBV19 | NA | TGTGCCAGTAGTCCCAGGGTCAGACCGCACCTCTCTGGAAACACCATATATTTT | CASSPRVRPHLSGNTIYF
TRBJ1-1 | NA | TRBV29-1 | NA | TGCAGCGTTGCCCCGAGGGCCGTTACTGAAGCTTTCTTT | CSVAPRAVTEAFF
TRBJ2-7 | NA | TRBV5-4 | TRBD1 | TGTGCCAGCGGCCGGGACAGACCGTACGAGCAGTACTTC | CASGRDRPYEQYF
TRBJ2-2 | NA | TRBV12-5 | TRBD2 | TGTGCTAGCGCCGTTCTAGCGGGGCCAACCGGGGAGCTGTTTTTT | CASAVLAGPTGELFF
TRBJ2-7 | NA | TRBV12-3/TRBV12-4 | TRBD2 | TGTGCCAGCAGTTTTACGGGGGGGCGGTCTCAGTACTTC | CASSFTGGRSQYF
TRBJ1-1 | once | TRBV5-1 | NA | TGCGCCAGCAGCTTTGAGAGGGTGACCACTGAAGCTTTCTTT | CASSFERVTTEAFF